This note documents a single T cell receptor beta chain sequence. CDR3 length equals 16 residues. V was pared by 4 bases and J by 1 base, with 15 bases between. CDR1 is MDHEN, CDR2 SYDVKM, per germline. Assay used: immunoSEQ multiplex PCR; TCRdb lists only in-frame clones, some missing. This sample has some 160,000 clones; approximately 80% occur once, and the top ten carry 2% to 2.5%. The data originate from a study of cytotoxic CD8 clonotypes in ibrutinib-treated CLL. This chain links TRBV28 with TRBJ2-3, with a weak D call TRBD1 (6 bases). This receptor was taken from a human donor with chronic lymphocytic leukemia. The sequencing used PBMCs, collected after 12 months of ibrutinib treatment. CDR3 region: CASSSQQGSGTDTQYF. The CDR3 nucleotides are TGTGCCAGCAGTTCGCAACAGGGTTCGGGCACAGATACGCAGTATTTT.